Shown below are 4 T cell receptor beta chains from a single sample sequenced in a study of blood T cell repertoires in COVID-19 (dated by TCRdb to the early 2020s). Receptor libraries were prepared by the immunoSEQ multiplex PCR assay. TCRdb provides this immuneACCESS table in a form limited to in-frame rearrangements. Some clones are lacking; in checked studies, under half of them reflect an unresolved V gene, and why the rest are absent is not known. The sample table shows 150,000 to 200,000 clones, and around 83% are seen once. The top ten clonotypes cover about 8.3% of the sample. The sequenced sample was peripheral blood. These receptors were obtained from a woman between 65 and 79 years old with COVID-19, enrolled during active disease.

In this sample, this clone turned up a few times. The chain couples TRBV7-2 to TRBJ1-6, with 8 bases that match TRBD1. V dropped 0 bases and J dropped 10; count of bases not matched to a gene: 5. The CDR3 length is 15 residues. Germline V gene lookup returns CDR1 SGHTA and CDR2 FQGNSA. The CDR3 DNA sequence: TGTGCCAGCAGCTTAGCGAGGACAGGGAGATCACCCCTCCACTTT. This encodes CASSLARTGRSPLHF.

The J gene is TRBJ2-5, the V gene TRBV18, with 11 nucleotides matching TRBD1. The germline V gene has CDR1 KGHSH and CDR2 LQKENI. V trimming: 3 bases; J trimming: 4 bases; junction bases outside the gene matches: 1. This CDR3 spans 14 amino acids. In nucleotides, the CDR3 is TGTGCCAGCTCACCGGGGACAGGGGGAGAGACCCAGTACTTC. Residues: CASSPGTGGETQYF.

The chain recombines TRBV7-2 with TRBJ2-3, with D perhaps matching TRBD2 (7 bases). CDR3 size: 15 residues. Per germline, CDR1 SGHTA and CDR2 FQGNSA. Trimming left V 1 base short and J 3 bases short, with 11 bases between. The CDR3 loop reads CASSLGRGGTDTQYF. The DNA for the CDR3 is TGTGCCAGCAGCTTAGGCAGGGGAGGGACAGATACGCAGTATTTT.

The V call is TRBV29-1, the J call TRBJ2-3; D perhaps matches TRBD1 (5 bases). V was pared by 5 bases and J by 15 bases, with 15 bases between. Germline V gene sequence: CDR1 SQVTM, CDR2 ANQGSEA. The CDR3 has 10 amino acids. In DNA form, the CDR3 reads TGCAGCGTTAAGACAGAGACCTGTTATTTT. Its translation: CSVKTETCYF.